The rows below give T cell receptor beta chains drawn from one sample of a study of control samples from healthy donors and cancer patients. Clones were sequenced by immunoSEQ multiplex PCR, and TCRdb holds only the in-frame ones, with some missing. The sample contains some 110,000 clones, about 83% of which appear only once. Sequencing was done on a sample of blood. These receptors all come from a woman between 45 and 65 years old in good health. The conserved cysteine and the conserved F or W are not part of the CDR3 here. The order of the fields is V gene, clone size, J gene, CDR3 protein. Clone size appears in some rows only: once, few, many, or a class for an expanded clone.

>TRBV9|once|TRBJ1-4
ASSARGTVPEKLF
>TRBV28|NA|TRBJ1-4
ASSLSRDNHEKLF
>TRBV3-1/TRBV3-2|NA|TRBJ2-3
ASSQTGEGRADTQY
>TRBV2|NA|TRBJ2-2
ASSKTGLGNTGELF
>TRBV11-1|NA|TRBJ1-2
ASSRQGNYGYT
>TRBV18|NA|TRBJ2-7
ASSPRTGGVSYEQY
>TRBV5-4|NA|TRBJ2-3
ASSLDYADTQY
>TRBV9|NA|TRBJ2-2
ASSVAGGNTGELF
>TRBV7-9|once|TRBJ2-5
ASSPRGGTTGVQETQY
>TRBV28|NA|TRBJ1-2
ASSLSFRGHGYT
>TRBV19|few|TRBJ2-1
ASRRGGGTYNEQF
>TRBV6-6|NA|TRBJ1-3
ASSSGGGAGNTIY
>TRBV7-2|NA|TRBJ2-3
ASSLAQSGAFNTQY
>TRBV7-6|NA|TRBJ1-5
ASSKDSNQPQH
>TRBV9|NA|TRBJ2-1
ASSVGGLPYNEQF
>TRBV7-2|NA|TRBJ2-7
ASGPSGRNEQY
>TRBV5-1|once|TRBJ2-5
ASRLAGGQETQY
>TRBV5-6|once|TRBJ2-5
ASSLVRIETQY
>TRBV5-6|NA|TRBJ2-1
ASSLEGRYSYNEQF
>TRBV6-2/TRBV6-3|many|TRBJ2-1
ASSSGLAGGDEQF
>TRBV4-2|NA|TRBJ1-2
ASSQIGGNGYT
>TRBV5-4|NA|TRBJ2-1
ASSSGLARNNEQF
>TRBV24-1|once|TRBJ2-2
ATSDPRRGGGTGELF
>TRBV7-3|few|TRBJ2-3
ASSETGPDTQY
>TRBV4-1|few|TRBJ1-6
ASSQETDRQALSSSYNSPLH
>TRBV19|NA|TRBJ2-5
ASGRAEETQY
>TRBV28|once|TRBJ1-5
ASSLRQNNQPQH
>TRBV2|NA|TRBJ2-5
ASSGQVQETQY
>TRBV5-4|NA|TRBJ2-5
ASSKGLAETQETQY
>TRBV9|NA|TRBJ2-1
ASSVGGGNNEQF
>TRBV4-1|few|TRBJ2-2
ASSLSSGTGELF
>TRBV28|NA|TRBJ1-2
ASSFPQVGAEYGYT
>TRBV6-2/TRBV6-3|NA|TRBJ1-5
ASSPGTGGQPQH
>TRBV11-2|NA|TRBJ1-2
AIRHTRGYT
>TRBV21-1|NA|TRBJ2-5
ASSRREPAPGTQY
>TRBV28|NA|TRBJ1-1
ASSLLRGADTEAF
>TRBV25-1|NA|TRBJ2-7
ASSEYAYYEQY
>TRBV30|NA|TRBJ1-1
ASKSGIPNVSAF
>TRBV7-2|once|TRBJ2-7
ASSWSAGFSYEQY
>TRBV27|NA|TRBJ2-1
ASSLVTAYNEQF
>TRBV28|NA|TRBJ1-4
ASRSDLSVGEKLF
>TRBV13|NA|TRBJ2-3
ASSLSGGARADTQY
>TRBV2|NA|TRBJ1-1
ASSEVRVGNTEAF
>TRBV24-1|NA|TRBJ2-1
ATSDPGTSGSNEQF
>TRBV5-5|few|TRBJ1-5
ASSRLVRDRVIRQPQH
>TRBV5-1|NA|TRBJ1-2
ASSFEMGQGTLNYGYT
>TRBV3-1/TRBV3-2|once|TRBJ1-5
ASSPFGKRTVLYSNQPQH
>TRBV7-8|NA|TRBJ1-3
ASSLYGFRQGASGNTIY